These 18 T cell receptor beta chains came from one sample sequenced in a study of blood T cell repertoires in COVID-19. The method was immunoSEQ multiplex PCR; TCRdb's version includes in-frame clones alone and lacks a portion of them. Of about 120,000 clones detected, roughly 85% appear once; the ten largest clones hold approximately 5.1%. The sample taken for sequencing was peripheral blood. The origin of the receptors is a woman aged 55-75 years with COVID-19, enrolled during active disease.

The gene calls are TRBV10-3 and TRBJ2-3, with D tentatively TRBD1 (6 bases). Trimming cost V 8 bases and J 0 bases, with 24 bases left between them. The CDR3 is made up of 18 amino acids. Germline V gene lookup returns CDR1 ENHRY and CDR2 SYGVKD. CDR3 in amino acids: CAIAIQILGQISTDTQYF. The CDR3, as DNA: TGTGCCATCGCGATCCAGATTTTAGGACAGATTAGCACAGATACGCAGTATTTT.

This CDR3 is CASSRRGDSSYEQYF. The CDR3 DNA sequence: TGTGCCAGCAGCCGTCGTGGGGACAGTTCCTACGAGCAGTACTTC. The V call is TRBV7-9, the J call TRBJ2-7; 7 bases align to TRBD1. The CDR3 contains 15 residues. The germline gives CDR1 SEHNR, CDR2 FQNEAQ (reference sequence). The V and J ends lost 5 bases and 1 base, in that order; junction bases with no gene match: 8.

The rearrangement links TRBV20-1 to TRBJ1-1; D not certain. This CDR3 has 14 amino acids. Per germline, CDR1 DFQATT and CDR2 SNEGSKA (reference sequence). V gave up 3 bases and J gave up 1 base, with 12 bases separating them. The CDR3, as DNA: TGCAGTGCTAGTTCCGGGAACACGAACACTGAAGCTTTCTTT. The encoded protein is CSASSGNTNTEAFF.

The chain couples TRBV7-6 to TRBJ1-2; 10 nucleotides align to TRBD1. This CDR3 region has 15 residues. Trimming cost V 3 bases and J 8 bases; bases outside gene matches: 9. Germline CDR1 SGHVS, CDR2 FNYEAQ. Here the CDR3 reads CASSLLIPGQGGYTF. The CDR3 coding sequence is TGTGCCAGCAGCTTGCTTATCCCGGGACAGGGGGGCTACACCTTC.

The chain joins TRBV30 to TRBJ1-2; 8 nucleotides match TRBD1. Germline V gene sequence: CDR1 GTSNPN, CDR2 SVGIG (reference sequence). The V and J ends lost 1 base and 5 bases, in that order; junction bases with no gene match: 0. The CDR3 loop spans 12 amino acids. CDR3 bases: TGTGCCTGGAGTGGACAGGGGTATGGCTACACCTTC. This encodes CAWSGQGYGYTF.

V usage is TRBV7-9 and J usage is TRBJ2-3; D uncertain. CDR1 is SEHNR, CDR2 FQNEAQ, per germline (reference sequence). Trimming left V 5 bases short and J 6 bases short, with 15 bases between. The CDR3 is 14 amino acids. DNA for the CDR3: TGTGCCAGCAGCCCTCCCCCGCTCGAGGATACGCAGTATTTT. It encodes CASSPPPLEDTQYF.

The chain carries TRBV5-6 and TRBJ1-2; 7 positions match TRBD1. CDR3 length: 17 amino acids. V lost 6 bases and J lost 1; bases outside the gene matches: 15. Looked up from germline, CDR1 is SGHDT and CDR2 is YYEEEE. The CDR3 nucleotides read TGTGCCAGCACCATTTACTTAGTACGACAGGGTAACTATGGCTACACCTTC. This gives the protein CASTIYLVRQGNYGYTF.

A few counts support this clone. The V call is TRBV9, the J call TRBJ2-1, with 9 bases aligning to TRBD2. From germline, CDR1 is SGDLS and CDR2 YYNGEE. V dropped 2 bases and J dropped 8; count of bases not matched to a gene: 2. This CDR3 is 13 amino acids long. The CDR3 DNA reads TGTGCCAGCAGCGTGGCTAGCGGGGATGAGCAGTTCTTC. Protein: CASSVASGDEQFF.

This chain links TRBV23-1 with TRBJ1-4, with 11 bases identical to TRBD1. TRBV23-1 is assigned to the ORF class and has an uncertain function. This CDR3 contains 16 residues. V lost 0 bases to trimming and J lost 5 bases; unmatched junction nucleotides: 2. In nucleotides, the CDR3 is TGCGCCAGCAGTCAATCGAGGGACAGGGGGAATGAAAAACTGTTTTTT. Translation gives CASSQSRDRGNEKLFF.

The chain employs TRBV3-1 (or the pseudogene TRBV3-2) and TRBJ2-3, with TRBD2 matching 11 bases. This CDR3 contains 15 residues. Germline loops: CDR1 LGHDT, CDR2 YNNKEL (reference sequence). V was pared by 7 bases and J by 1 base, with 4 bases of the junction left unmatched. This chain's CDR3 is CASTLGLAGTDTQYF. As DNA, the CDR3 is TGTGCCAGCACTCTGGGACTAGCGGGCACAGATACGCAGTATTTT.

The V gene is TRBV7-9, the J gene TRBJ1-1; 7 bases line up with TRBD1. The CDR3 extends over 15 amino acids. Germline V gives CDR1 SEHNR, CDR2 FQNEAQ (reference sequence). J lost 0 bases, V lost 1 base, and 2 bases had no gene match. Written as DNA, the CDR3 is TGTGCCAGCAGCTTAGACAGGGGCGTGAACACTGAAGCTTTCTTT. Translated, it gives CASSLDRGVNTEAFF.

The chain employs TRBV7-9 and TRBJ2-7; 9 bases are shared with TRBD1. Losses at the gene ends were 4 bases for V and 5 bases for J; bases not matched to a gene: 9. The germline gives CDR1 SEHNR, CDR2 FQNEAQ (reference sequence). The CDR3 runs 15 residues. Written as DNA, the CDR3 is TGTGCCAGCAGCTCTCCGGACAGGGGTGACCACGAGCAGTACTTC. This sequence encodes CASSSPDRGDHEQYF.

A word on this clone: Mismatch with germline at one junction end may stem from a read error. The chain combines TRBV7-7 with TRBJ1-3; 11 bases fit TRBD1. Germline V gene lookup returns CDR1 SSHAT and CDR2 FNYEAQ (reference sequence). This CDR3 comprises 15 residues. In DNA, the CDR3 is TGTGCTAGCAGCTTGGACAGGGGGCATGGAAACACCATATATTTT. Its translation is CASSLDRGHGNTIYF.

The rearrangement uses TRBV6-5 and TRBJ1-5, with 8 nucleotides matching TRBD1. Trimming at V came to 6 bases and at J to 5 bases, leaving 6 bases not matched to a gene. This CDR3 has 14 residues. Germline V gene sequence: CDR1 MNHEY, CDR2 SVGAGI. CDR3 amino acids: CASRLVQGDQPQHF. The CDR3 coding sequence is TGTGCCAGCAGGCTTGTACAGGGGGATCAGCCCCAGCATTTT.

The gene calls are TRBV18 and TRBJ2-1; 7 bases agree with TRBD1. The CDR3 has 15 amino acids. Per the germline V gene, CDR1 is KGHSH and CDR2 is LQKENI. With 0 bases clipped from V and 5 bases from J, the junction kept 4 bases outside the gene matches. CDR3 in amino acids: CASSPPSTGNNEQFF. The CDR3 bases are TGTGCCAGCTCACCACCTTCGACAGGGAACAATGAGCAGTTCTTC.

The chain employs TRBV18 and TRBJ1-2; 7 bases line up with TRBD1. With V trimmed by 3 bases and J by 6 bases, 10 bases remained unmatched. CDR1 is KGHSH and CDR2 is LQKENI in the germline V gene. CDR3 length equals 15 residues. The CDR3 nucleotides read TGTGCCAGCTCACCTTCCTCGGACAGGCCTGATGGCTACACCTTC. Amino acid sequence: CASSPSSDRPDGYTF.

The genes are TRBV9 and TRBJ1-3; D gene uncertain. V was pared by 0 bases and J by 3 bases, with 7 bases between. Germline V gene lookup returns CDR1 SGDLS and CDR2 YYNGEE. The CDR3 has 14 residues. The CDR3 DNA reads as TGTGCCAGCAGCGTAGACTATGATGGAAACACCATATATTTT. It translates to CASSVDYDGNTIYF.

This sequence joins TRBV19 and TRBJ2-5, with TRBD2 identical over 9 bases. The V gene end was trimmed by 8 bases and the J gene end by 4 bases; junction bases not matched to a gene: 5. The CDR3 is 13 residues long. The germline gives CDR1 LNHDA, CDR2 SQIVND (reference sequence). The CDR3 DNA sequence: TGTGCCAGTTGCGGGGGGGCCAGAGAGACCCAGTACTTC. Protein sequence: CASCGGARETQYF.